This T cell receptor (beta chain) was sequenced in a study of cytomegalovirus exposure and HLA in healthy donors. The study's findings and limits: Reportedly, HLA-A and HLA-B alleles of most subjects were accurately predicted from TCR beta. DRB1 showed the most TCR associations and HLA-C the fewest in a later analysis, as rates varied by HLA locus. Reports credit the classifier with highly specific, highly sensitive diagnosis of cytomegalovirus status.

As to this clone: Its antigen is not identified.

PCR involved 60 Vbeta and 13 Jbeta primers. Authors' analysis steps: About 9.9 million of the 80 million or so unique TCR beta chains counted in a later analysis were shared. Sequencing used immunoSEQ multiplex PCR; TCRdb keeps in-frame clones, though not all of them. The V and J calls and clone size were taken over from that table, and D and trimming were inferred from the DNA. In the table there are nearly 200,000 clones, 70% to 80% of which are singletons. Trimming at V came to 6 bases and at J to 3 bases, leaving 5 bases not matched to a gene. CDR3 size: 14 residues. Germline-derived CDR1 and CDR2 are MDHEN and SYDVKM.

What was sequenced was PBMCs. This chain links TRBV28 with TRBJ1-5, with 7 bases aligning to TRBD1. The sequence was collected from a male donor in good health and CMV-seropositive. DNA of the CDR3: TGTGCCAGCAGACCGACAGGGCCCAATCAGCCCCAGCATTTT. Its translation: CASRPTGPNQPQHF.